Below are 23 T cell receptor beta chains sequenced from a single sample in a study of regulatory dendritic cells for organ transplantation. Only in-frame clones appear in the TCRdb table, and some are missing; sequencing was by immunoSEQ multiplex PCR. The sample shows about 34,000 clones, 85% to 90% of them seen only once. The sequenced sample consisted of naive CD4+ T cells from blood. The subset: CD45RA+ naive T cells. Every receptor here comes from a human donor in good health.

This chain links TRBV6-1 with TRBJ1-1, with TRBD1 as a possible D gene (6 bases). CDR1 is MNHNS and CDR2 is SASEGT in the germline V gene. The CDR3 has 15 residues. V lost 0 bases and J 9 bases, leaving 17 bases between the germline ends. CDR3 loop: CASSEAPTGGLKAFF. DNA for the CDR3: TGTGCCAGCAGTGAAGCGCCGACAGGCGGCCTGAAAGCTTTCTTT.

The V gene is TRBV7-6, the J gene TRBJ2-1, with D uncertain. CDR1 is SGHVS, CDR2 FNYEAQ, per germline. The V gene lost 1 base and the J gene lost 9 bases, with 7 bases spanning the gap. There are 12 residues in the CDR3. The CDR3 spells CASSLDPGEQFF. The CDR3 DNA reads TGTGCCAGCAGCTTAGACCCTGGTGAGCAGTTCTTC. Full variable domain (rest looked up from reference TRBV7-6 and TRBJ2-1): GAGVSQSPRYKVTKRGQDVALRCDPISGHVSLYWYRQALGQGPEFLTYFNYEAQQDKSGLPNDRFSAERPEGSISTLTIQRTEQRDSAMYRCASSLDPGEQFFGPGTRLTVL.

V and J are TRBV30 and TRBJ2-5; D is possibly TRBD2 (5 bases). Germline assignment: CDR1 GTSNPN and CDR2 SVGIG (reference sequence). V lost 2 bases and J 0 bases, leaving 7 bases between the germline ends. The length of the CDR3 is 13 residues. CDR3 DNA sequence: TGTGCCTGGAGTAGCGGTTACCAAGAGACCCAGTACTTC. This sequence encodes CAWSSGYQETQYF.

The chain couples TRBV5-1 to TRBJ2-5, with TRBD2 matching over 9 bases. J lost 2 bases, V lost 4 bases, and 15 bases had no gene match. The germline CDR1 and CDR2 sequences are SGHRS and YFSETQ. The CDR3 is 18 amino acids. The CDR3 loop reads CASSPTTTSSGAQETQYF. DNA of the CDR3: TGCGCCAGCAGCCCTACGACCACGTCTAGCGGGGCACAAGAGACCCAGTACTTC. Looking up the rest from reference TRBV5-1 and TRBJ2-5 gives the full variable domain: KAGVTQTPRYLIKTRGQQVTLSCSPISGHRSVSWYQQTPGQGLQFLFEYFSETQRNKGNFPGRFSGRQFSNSRSEMNVSTLELGDSALYLCASSPTTTSSGAQETQYFGPGTRLLVL.

V gene TRBV19 combines with J gene TRBJ1-1, with D perhaps TRBD1 (6 bases). The V and J ends lost 4 bases and 3 bases respectively, with 9 bases between them. This CDR3 region has 13 residues. Per the germline V gene, CDR1 is LNHDA and CDR2 is SQIVND (reference sequence). The CDR3 loop reads CASSNRVDTEAFF. The CDR3 nucleotides read TGTGCCAGTAGTAACAGGGTGGACACTGAAGCTTTCTTT.

For this clone: Sequence at one end of the junction differs from germline and may be a read error. The identical CDR3 is also encoded by other nucleotide sequences in the sample. This chain connects TRBV9 to TRBJ2-7; 7 nucleotides agree with TRBD1. Germline CDR1 and CDR2: SGDLS and YYNGEE. The CDR3 consists of 15 residues. CDR3 sequence (DNA): TGTGCCAGCAGCGTAGCTACAGGGGTTGCCTACGAGCAATACTTC. Translated, it gives CASSVATGVAYEQYF.

V gene TRBV30 combines with J gene TRBJ1-5; D not certain. The germline V gene encodes CDR1 GTSNPN and CDR2 SVGIG (reference sequence). This CDR3 spans 14 amino acids. V was cut by 2 bases and J by 6 bases, with 14 bases left in between. The CDR3 DNA reads as TGTGCCTGGAGTTTTGATGCTACGGGTCAGCCCCAGCATTTT. Translating gives CAWSFDATGQPQHF.

The chain joins TRBV7-2 to TRBJ2-2; D gene ambiguous. This CDR3 contains 15 residues. Germline-derived CDR1 and CDR2 are SGHTA and FQGNSA. Trimming took off 5 bases at V and 2 bases at J, with 12 bases between the two ends. The CDR3 region has the DNA TGTGCCAGCAGCCCCTATAGATCAAACACCGGGGAGCTGTTTTTT. This codes for CASSPYRSNTGELFF.

This clone was found once. The chain carries TRBV9 and TRBJ2-3, with 13 bases lining up with TRBD2. This CDR3 contains 17 residues. After removal of 0 bases from V and 6 bases from J, the junction contained 7 bases not matched to a gene. Germline V gives CDR1 SGDLS, CDR2 YYNGEE. The CDR3 spells CASSVGGTSGVADTQYF. The CDR3 coding sequence is TGTGCCAGCAGCGTAGGGGGGACTAGCGGGGTGGCGGATACGCAGTATTTT.

This chain links TRBV30 with TRBJ2-5, with D perhaps given as TRBD1 or TRBD2 (6 bases each). Per the germline V gene, CDR1 is GTSNPN and CDR2 is SVGIG (reference sequence). This CDR3 is 14 amino acids long. V was pared by 0 bases and J by 9 bases, with 17 bases between. The CDR3 DNA sequence: TGTGCCTGGAGTGTAACCGGGGGCCGAGGTTCCCAGTACTTC. Amino acids: CAWSVTGGRGSQYF.

The genes are TRBV6-5 and TRBJ1-5; tentative D call: TRBD1 (5 bases). The CDR3 contains 15 residues. Per the germline V gene, CDR1 is MNHEY and CDR2 is SVGAGI. With 10 bases removed from V and 2 bases from J, the gap between germline ends came to 18 bases. CDR3 nucleotides: TGTGCCACTACCCCCGGGGGGATTGGCAATCAGCCCCAGCATTTT. It is translated as CATTPGGIGNQPQHF.

The chain has TRBV19 and TRBJ1-5; 11 bases map to TRBD1. This CDR3 is built from 15 residues. V lost 5 bases and J lost 6; bases outside the gene matches: 6. Germline-derived CDR1 and CDR2 are LNHDA and SQIVND (reference sequence). This chain's CDR3 is CASSVGQGAVQPQHF. As DNA, the CDR3 is TGTGCCAGTAGTGTCGGACAGGGGGCTGTTCAGCCCCAGCATTTT. The full variable domain, completed using reference TRBV19 and TRBJ1-5, is DGGITQSPKYLFRKEGQNVTLSCEQNLNHDAMYWYRQDPGQGLRLIYYSQIVNDFQKGDIAEGYSVSREKKESFPLTVTSAQKNPTAFYLCASSVGQGAVQPQHFGDGTRLSIL.

As DNA, the CDR3 is TGTGCCACCAGCAGAGATTCGGGCATTAGAGGGGGCGACGAAAAACTGTTTTTT. Translating it yields CATSRDSGIRGGDEKLFF. This sequence joins TRBV15 and TRBJ1-4, with 7 bases identical to TRBD1. The CDR3 is 18 residues long. CDR1 is LNHNV and CDR2 is YYDKDF in the germline V gene (reference sequence). J lost 8 bases, V lost 0 bases, and 15 bases had no gene match.

V gene TRBV5-1 combines with J gene TRBJ2-1; 9 nucleotides agree with TRBD2. With V trimmed by 0 bases and J by 7 bases, 2 bases remained unmatched. Germline CDR1 SGHRS, CDR2 YFSETQ. This CDR3 spans 14 amino acids. The CDR3 sequence is CASSLDSGRNEQFF. The CDR3 nucleotides read TGCGCCAGCAGCTTGGATAGCGGGAGAAATGAGCAGTTCTTC.

V and J are TRBV7-2 and TRBJ2-1; D is uncertain. Trimming removed 4 bases from V and 0 bases from J, with 10 bases in between. The germline gives CDR1 SGHTA, CDR2 FQGNSA. This CDR3 has 15 amino acids. CDR3 sequence: CASSSDGSSYNEQFF. Here the CDR3 DNA reads TGTGCCAGCAGCTCGGACGGAAGCTCCTACAATGAGCAGTTCTTC.

V and J are TRBV18 and TRBJ2-3, with TRBD2 matching 13 bases. CDR1 is KGHSH, CDR2 LQKENI, per germline. The CDR3 consists of 15 residues. Germline trimming cut 3 bases from V and 4 bases from J; bases unmatched to any gene: 1. CDR3 loop: CASSPGTSGADTQYF. CDR3 nucleotides: TGTGCCAGCTCACCCGGGACTAGCGGGGCAGATACGCAGTATTTT.

The chain links TRBV6-6 to TRBJ2-3, with D unclear. CDR1 and CDR2 from the germline V gene are MNHNY and SVGAGI (reference sequence). Deletions cut 0 bases from V and 5 bases from J, with 9 bases between. The CDR3 has 14 residues. This CDR3 is CASSYSADIDTQYF. The DNA of the CDR3 is TGTGCCAGCAGTTACTCGGCAGACATAGATACGCAGTATTTT.

This clone has just a few counts. The gene calls are TRBV27 and TRBJ1-4, with D hard to call. Germline V gives CDR1 MNHEY, CDR2 SMNVEV (reference sequence). This CDR3 has 13 residues. Trimming took off 8 bases at V and 8 bases at J, with 15 bases between the two ends. The CDR3 DNA sequence: TGTGCCAGCTGGAGGGTCAGTGGAGAAAAACTGTTTTTT. The encoded protein is CASWRVSGEKLFF.

This chain links TRBV5-4 with TRBJ1-1, with D possibly being TRBD1 (6 bases). The CDR3 contains 16 residues. The V end lost 5 bases, the J end lost 0 bases, and 17 bases lay between the germline ends. Germline V lookup: CDR1 SGHNT, CDR2 YYREEE (reference sequence). Written as DNA, the CDR3 is TGTGCCAGCAGACCTAAGGGGGGAGGGATGAACACTGAAGCTTTCTTT. It is translated as CASRPKGGGMNTEAFF. The full variable domain, its missing parts supplied by reference TRBV5-4 and TRBJ1-1, is ETGVTQSPTHLIKTRGQQVTLRCSSQSGHNTVSWYQQALGQGPQFIFQYYREEENGRGNFPPRFSGLQFPNYSSELNVNALELDDSALYLCASRPKGGGMNTEAFFGQGTRLTVV.

V usage is TRBV30 and J usage is TRBJ1-3; D is possibly TRBD1 (5 bases). The CDR3 loop spans 15 amino acids. Germline V gives CDR1 GTSNPN, CDR2 SVGIG (reference sequence). The V end lost 0 bases, the J end lost 2 bases, and 11 bases lay between the germline ends. DNA for the CDR3: TGTGCCTGGAGTGTGGACATTTTGCCTGGAAACACCATATATTTT. It codes for CAWSVDILPGNTIYF.

The count of this clone is one. The chain links TRBV15 to TRBJ1-4; tentatively, D is TRBD1 (5 bases). Trimming cost V 3 bases and J 0 bases, with 14 bases left between them. The germline CDR1 and CDR2 sequences are LNHNV and YYDKDF (reference sequence). This CDR3 spans 17 amino acids. The CDR3 DNA follows: TGTGCCACCAGCAGCGGGACGGACCGTGCAACTAATGAAAAACTGTTTTTT. This gives the protein CATSSGTDRATNEKLFF.

The V and J genes are TRBV29-1 and TRBJ2-3; 8 nucleotides match TRBD1. CDR3 length: 13 amino acids. Germline lookup yields CDR1 SQVTM and CDR2 ANQGSEA. V lost 2 bases and J lost 5; bases outside the gene matches: 3. The CDR3: CSVEQGAVDTQYF. In DNA, the CDR3 is TGCAGCGTTGAACAGGGGGCGGTAGATACGCAGTATTTT.

The chain couples TRBV6-1 to TRBJ2-2; unclear D gene. Trimming removed 7 bases at V and 0 bases at J, with 9 bases between. Germline CDR1 MNHNS, CDR2 SASEGT. The CDR3 has 14 amino acids. CDR3 protein: CASTLSTNTGELFF. The CDR3 nucleotides read TGTGCCAGCACCCTTTCCACGAACACCGGGGAGCTGTTTTTT.